A single sample gave rise to the 9 T cell receptor beta chains below, sequenced in a study of blood T cell repertoires in COVID-19. Profiled with immunoSEQ multiplex PCR; TCRdb holds only in-frame clones, not every one. The sample has some 180,000 clones; around 87% are singletons. The specimen sequenced was peripheral blood. The receptors here all came from a woman aged 80 or older with COVID-19, enrolled during active disease.

This clone was observed once. The gene calls are TRBV5-1 and TRBJ2-7; 8 nucleotides line up with TRBD1. Germline V gives CDR1 SGHRS, CDR2 YFSETQ. The CDR3 runs 16 residues. With V trimmed by 4 bases and J by 2 bases, 11 bases remained unmatched. The CDR3 loop is CASSRSGTGFAYEQYF. Here the CDR3 DNA reads TGCGCCAGCAGCAGGTCTGGGACAGGCTTCGCCTACGAGCAGTACTTC.

The V gene is TRBV7-2, the J gene TRBJ1-4, with TRBD1 matching over 8 bases. V shed 5 bases, J shed 2 bases, and the junction held 7 bases outside the gene matches. CDR1 SGHTA and CDR2 FQGNSA come from the germline V gene. This CDR3 has 16 residues. The CDR3: CASSARTGTTNEKLFF. The CDR3 DNA follows: TGTGCCAGCAGCGCCCGGACAGGGACGACTAATGAAAAACTGTTTTTT.

This chain uses TRBV4-1 with TRBJ1-5; no reliable D call. Germline V CDR1 and CDR2: MGHRA, YSYEKL. The CDR3 is 14 residues long. Deletions cut 1 base from V and 4 bases from J, with 8 bases between. CDR3 in amino acids: CASSQVSPNQPQHF. Written as DNA, the CDR3 is TGCGCCAGCAGCCAAGTGTCCCCTAATCAGCCCCAGCATTTT.

The chain joins TRBV6-5 to TRBJ1-2; D is unclear. The CDR3 contains 11 residues. V was shortened by 5 bases and J by 8 bases, with 9 bases between the two germline ends. Germline-derived CDR1 and CDR2 are MNHEY and SVGAGI. The CDR3 spells CASSRWEGYTF. DNA of the CDR3: TGTGCCAGCAGTCGCTGGGAGGGCTACACCTTC.

J is TRBJ1-2 and V is TRBV6-6, with D possibly TRBD1 on 6 matching bases. The V end was cut by 5 bases, the J end by 8 bases, with 27 bases between. Germline V gives CDR1 MNHNY, CDR2 SVGAGI (reference sequence). The CDR3 has 17 amino acids. CDR3 residues: CASSPSPGDKKIYGYTF. The CDR3 DNA follows: TGTGCCAGCAGTCCTTCCCCAGGGGATAAGAAGATTTACGGCTACACCTTC.

This clone was picked up one time. V is TRBV6-5 and J is TRBJ1-5, with 8 positions matching TRBD1. The ends lost 5 bases at V and 2 bases at J; junction bases unmatched: 5. This CDR3 comprises 15 residues. Germline CDR1 reads MNHEY; CDR2 reads SVGAGI. The chain's CDR3 is CASSPETGGNQPQHF. In DNA, the CDR3 is TGTGCCAGCAGTCCCGAGACAGGGGGCAATCAGCCCCAGCATTTT.

This clone was detected only once. A junction end diverges from the germline sequence, so it may reflect a read error. V and J are TRBV6-5 and TRBJ1-4, with a tentative D call TRBD1 (6 bases). The germline gives CDR1 MNHEY, CDR2 SVGAGI. The CDR3 length is 12 residues. The CDR3 spells CASRGGASGLIF. The CDR3 DNA sequence: TGTGCCAGCAGGGGGGGGGCATCTGGGCTGATTTTT.

This chain links TRBV10-3 with TRBJ1-2; perhaps TRBD1 as D (6 bases). CDR3 length: 14 residues. From germline, CDR1 is ENHRY and CDR2 SYGVKD. V lost 10 bases and J lost 1, with 16 bases in between. CDR3 DNA sequence: TGTGCCACGCAAGGGGGTACCTTTAACTATGGCTACACCTTC. Translation gives CATQGGTFNYGYTF.

This chain uses TRBV28 with TRBJ1-5; no firm D call. Germline loops: CDR1 MDHEN, CDR2 SYDVKM. The ends were cut back, 6 bases at V and 2 bases at J, with 20 bases in the middle. The CDR3 runs to 17 residues. Here the CDR3 reads CASSSARSRRGNQPQHF. The CDR3 region has the DNA TGTGCCAGCAGCAGTGCCCGTTCCAGGCGGGGCAATCAGCCCCAGCATTTT.